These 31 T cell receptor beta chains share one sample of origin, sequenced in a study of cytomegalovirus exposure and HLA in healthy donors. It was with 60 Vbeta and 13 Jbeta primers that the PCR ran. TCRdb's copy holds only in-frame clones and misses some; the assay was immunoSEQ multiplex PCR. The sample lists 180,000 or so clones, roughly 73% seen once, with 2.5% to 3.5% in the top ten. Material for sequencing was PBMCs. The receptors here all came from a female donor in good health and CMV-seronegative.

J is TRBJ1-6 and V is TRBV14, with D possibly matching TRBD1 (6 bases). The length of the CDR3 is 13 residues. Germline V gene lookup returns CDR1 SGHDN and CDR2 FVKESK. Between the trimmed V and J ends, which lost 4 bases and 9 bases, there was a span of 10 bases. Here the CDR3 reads CASSRQEVSPLHF. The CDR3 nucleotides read TGTGCCAGCAGCCGACAGGAGGTTTCACCCCTCCACTTT.

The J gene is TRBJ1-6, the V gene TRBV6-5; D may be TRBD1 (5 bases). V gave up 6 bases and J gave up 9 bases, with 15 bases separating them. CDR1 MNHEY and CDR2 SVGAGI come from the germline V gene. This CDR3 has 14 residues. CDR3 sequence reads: CASSDRWSTSPLHF. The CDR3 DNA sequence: TGTGCCAGCAGCGACAGATGGAGCACTTCACCCCTCCACTTT.

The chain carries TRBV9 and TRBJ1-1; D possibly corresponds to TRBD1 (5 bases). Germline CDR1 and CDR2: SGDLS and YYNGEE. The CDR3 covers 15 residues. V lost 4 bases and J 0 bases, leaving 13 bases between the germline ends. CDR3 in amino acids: CASSILQDMNTEAFF. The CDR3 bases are TGTGCCAGCAGCATCCTACAGGATATGAACACTGAAGCTTTCTTT.

As DNA, the CDR3 is TGTGCCAGCAGGGCGACTAGTTTTGAGACCCAGTACTTC. Translated: CASRATSFETQYF. The chain links TRBV6-5 to TRBJ2-5; perhaps TRBD2 as D (6 bases). With 6 bases removed from V and 5 bases from J, the gap between germline ends came to 13 bases. This CDR3 spans 13 amino acids. CDR1 and CDR2 from the germline V gene are MNHEY and SVGAGI.

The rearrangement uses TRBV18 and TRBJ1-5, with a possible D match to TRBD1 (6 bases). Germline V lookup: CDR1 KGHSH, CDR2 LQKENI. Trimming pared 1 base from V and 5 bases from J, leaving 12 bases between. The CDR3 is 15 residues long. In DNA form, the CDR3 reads TGTGCCAGCTCACCACAAACAGGGTCGGATCAGCCCCAGCATTTT. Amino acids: CASSPQTGSDQPQHF.

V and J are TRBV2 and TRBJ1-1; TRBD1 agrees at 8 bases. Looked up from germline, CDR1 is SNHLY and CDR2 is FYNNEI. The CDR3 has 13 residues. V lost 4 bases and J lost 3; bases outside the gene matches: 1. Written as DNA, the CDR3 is TGTGCCAGCAGTGCGGACAGGGACACTGAAGCTTTCTTT. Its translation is CASSADRDTEAFF.

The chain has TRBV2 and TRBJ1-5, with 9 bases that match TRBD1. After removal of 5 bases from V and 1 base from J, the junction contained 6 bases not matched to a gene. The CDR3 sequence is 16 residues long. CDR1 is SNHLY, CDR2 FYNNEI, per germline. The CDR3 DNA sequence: TGTGCCAGCAGTAGACAACAGGGGGCCAGCAATCAGCCCCAGCATTTT. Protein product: CASSRQQGASNQPQHF.

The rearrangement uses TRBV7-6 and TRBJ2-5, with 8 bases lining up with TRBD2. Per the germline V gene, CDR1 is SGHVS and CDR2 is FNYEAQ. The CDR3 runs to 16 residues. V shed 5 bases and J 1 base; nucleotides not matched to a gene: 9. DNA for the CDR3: TGTGCCAGCAGCGACGGGCCCCGGGGGGGCCAAGAGACCCAGTACTTC. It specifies CASSDGPRGGQETQYF. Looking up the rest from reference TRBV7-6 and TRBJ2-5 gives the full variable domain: GAGVSQSPRYKVTKRGQDVALRCDPISGHVSLYWYRQALGQGPEFLTYFNYEAQQDKSGLPNDRFSAERPEGSISTLTIQRTEQRDSAMYRCASSDGPRGGQETQYFGPGTRLLVL.

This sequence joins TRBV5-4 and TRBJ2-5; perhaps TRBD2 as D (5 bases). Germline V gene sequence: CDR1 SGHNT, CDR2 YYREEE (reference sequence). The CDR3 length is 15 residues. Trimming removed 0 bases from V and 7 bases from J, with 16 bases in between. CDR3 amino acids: CASSLEGWVAGTQYF. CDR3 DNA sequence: TGTGCCAGCAGCTTGGAGGGTTGGGTGGCGGGGACCCAGTACTTC.

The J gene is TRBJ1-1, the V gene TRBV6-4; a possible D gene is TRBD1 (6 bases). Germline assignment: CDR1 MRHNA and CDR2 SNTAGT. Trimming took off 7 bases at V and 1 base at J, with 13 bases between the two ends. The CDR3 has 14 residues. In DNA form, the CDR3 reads TGTGCCAGCAAGGTGGTACAGGGGAACACTGAAGCTTTCTTT. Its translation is CASKVVQGNTEAFF.

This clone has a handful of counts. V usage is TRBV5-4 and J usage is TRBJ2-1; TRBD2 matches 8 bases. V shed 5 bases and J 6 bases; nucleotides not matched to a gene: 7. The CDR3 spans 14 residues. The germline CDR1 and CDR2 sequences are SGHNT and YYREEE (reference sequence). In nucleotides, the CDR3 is TGTGCCAGCAGAACCGGGGGGGCCCGCAATGAGCAGTTCTTC. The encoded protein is CASRTGGARNEQFF.

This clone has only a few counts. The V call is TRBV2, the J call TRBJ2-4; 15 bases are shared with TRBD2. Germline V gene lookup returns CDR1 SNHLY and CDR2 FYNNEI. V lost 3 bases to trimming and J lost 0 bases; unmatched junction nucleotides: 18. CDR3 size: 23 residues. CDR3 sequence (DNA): TGTGCCAGCAGTGACCCCCTAGGACTAGCGGGGGGGCTATCTTCGCTAGCCAAAAACATTCAGTACTTC. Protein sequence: CASSDPLGLAGGLSSLAKNIQYF.

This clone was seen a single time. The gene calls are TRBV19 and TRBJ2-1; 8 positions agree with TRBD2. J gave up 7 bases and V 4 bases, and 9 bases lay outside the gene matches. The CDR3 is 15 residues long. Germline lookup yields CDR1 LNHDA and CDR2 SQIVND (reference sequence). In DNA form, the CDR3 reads TGTGCCAGTAGTACAGGACTAGCTTGGGGAAATGAGCAGTTCTTC. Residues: CASSTGLAWGNEQFF.

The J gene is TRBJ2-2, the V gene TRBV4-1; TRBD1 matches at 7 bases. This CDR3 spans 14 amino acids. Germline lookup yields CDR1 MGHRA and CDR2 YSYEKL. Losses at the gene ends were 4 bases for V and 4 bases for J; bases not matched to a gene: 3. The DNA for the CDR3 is TGCGCCAGCAGCCGGACAGGCTCCACCGGGGAGCTGTTTTTT. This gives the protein CASSRTGSTGELFF.

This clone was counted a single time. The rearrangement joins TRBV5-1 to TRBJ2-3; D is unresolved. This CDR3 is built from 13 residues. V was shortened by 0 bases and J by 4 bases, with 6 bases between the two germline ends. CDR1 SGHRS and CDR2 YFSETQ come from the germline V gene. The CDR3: CASSLDLPDTQYF. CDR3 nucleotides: TGCGCCAGCAGCTTGGATCTCCCAGATACGCAGTATTTT.

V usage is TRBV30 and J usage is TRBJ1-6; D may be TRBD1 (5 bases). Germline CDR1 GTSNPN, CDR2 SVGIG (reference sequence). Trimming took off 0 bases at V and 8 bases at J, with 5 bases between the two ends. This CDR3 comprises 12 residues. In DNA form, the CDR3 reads TGTGCCTGGAGTGTAGGGGATTCACCCCTCCACTTT. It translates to CAWSVGDSPLHF.

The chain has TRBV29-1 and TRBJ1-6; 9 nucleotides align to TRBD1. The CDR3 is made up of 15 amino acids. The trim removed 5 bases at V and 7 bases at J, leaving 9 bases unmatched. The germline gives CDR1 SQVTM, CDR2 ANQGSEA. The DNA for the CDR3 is TGCAGCGTTAGAACCGGGACAGGGACGAATTCACCCCTCCACTTT. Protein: CSVRTGTGTNSPLHF.

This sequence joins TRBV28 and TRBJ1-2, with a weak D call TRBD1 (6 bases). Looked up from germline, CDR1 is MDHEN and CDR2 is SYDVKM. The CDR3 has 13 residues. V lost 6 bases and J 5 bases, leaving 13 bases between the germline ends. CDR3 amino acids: CASSSTQGYGYTF. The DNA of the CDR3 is TGTGCCAGCAGCTCCACCCAGGGGTATGGCTACACCTTC.

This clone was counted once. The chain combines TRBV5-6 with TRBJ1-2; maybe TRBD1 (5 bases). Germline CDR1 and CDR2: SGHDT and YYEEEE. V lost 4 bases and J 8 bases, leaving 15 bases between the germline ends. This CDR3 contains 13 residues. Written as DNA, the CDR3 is TGTGCCAGCAGCCTGGGGGAGGGCGGGGGCTACACCTTC. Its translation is CASSLGEGGGYTF. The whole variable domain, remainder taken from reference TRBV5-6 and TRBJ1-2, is DAGVTQSPTHLIKTRGQQVTLRCSPKSGHDTVSWYQQALGQGPQFIFQYYEEEERQRGNFPDRFSGHQFPNYSSELNVNALLLGDSALYLCASSLGEGGGYTFGSGTRLTVV.

The CDR3 here is CASSLGTGSSPLHF. DNA for the CDR3: TGTGCCAGCAGCTTAGGGACAGGGAGCTCACCCCTCCACTTT. The chain employs TRBV7-9 and TRBJ1-6, with TRBD1 matching over 8 bases. The CDR3 loop spans 14 amino acids. The V segment lost 1 base and the J segment 10 bases; nucleotides outside the gene matches: 3. Germline V gene data show CDR1 as SEHNR and CDR2 as FQNEAQ (reference sequence).

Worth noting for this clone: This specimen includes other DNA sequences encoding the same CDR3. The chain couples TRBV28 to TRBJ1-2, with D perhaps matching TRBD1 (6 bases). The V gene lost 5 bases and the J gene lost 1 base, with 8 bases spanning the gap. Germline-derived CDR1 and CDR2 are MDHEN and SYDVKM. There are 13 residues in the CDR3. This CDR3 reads CASSPDSNYGYTF. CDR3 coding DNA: TGTGCCAGCAGTCCGGACAGTAACTATGGCTACACCTTC.

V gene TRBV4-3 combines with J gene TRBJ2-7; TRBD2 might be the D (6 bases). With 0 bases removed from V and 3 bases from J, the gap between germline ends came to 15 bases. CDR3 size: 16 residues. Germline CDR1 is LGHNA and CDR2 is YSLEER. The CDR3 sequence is CASSQESGPGLYEQYF. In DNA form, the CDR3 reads TGCGCCAGCAGCCAAGAGTCGGGACCGGGACTCTACGAGCAGTACTTC.

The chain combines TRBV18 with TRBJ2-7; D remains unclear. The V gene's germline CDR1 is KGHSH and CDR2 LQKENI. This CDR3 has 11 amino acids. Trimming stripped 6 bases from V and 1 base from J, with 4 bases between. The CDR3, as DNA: TGTGCCAGCTCCCAGTCCTACGAGCAGTACTTC. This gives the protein CASSQSYEQYF.

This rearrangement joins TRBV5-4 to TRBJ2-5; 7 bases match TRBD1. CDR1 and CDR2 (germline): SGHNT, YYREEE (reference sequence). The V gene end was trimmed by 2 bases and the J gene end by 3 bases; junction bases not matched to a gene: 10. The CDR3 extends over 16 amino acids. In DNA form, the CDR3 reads TGTGCCAGCAGCTTTCACAGGGGCCTTGTGGAAGAGACCCAGTACTTC. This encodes CASSFHRGLVEETQYF.

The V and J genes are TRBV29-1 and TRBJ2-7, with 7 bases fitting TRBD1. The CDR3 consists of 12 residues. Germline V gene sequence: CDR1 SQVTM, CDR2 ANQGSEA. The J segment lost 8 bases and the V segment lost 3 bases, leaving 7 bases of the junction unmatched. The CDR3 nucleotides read TGCAGCGTTGAGCCGGGACAGAGTAAGCAGTACTTC. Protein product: CSVEPGQSKQYF.

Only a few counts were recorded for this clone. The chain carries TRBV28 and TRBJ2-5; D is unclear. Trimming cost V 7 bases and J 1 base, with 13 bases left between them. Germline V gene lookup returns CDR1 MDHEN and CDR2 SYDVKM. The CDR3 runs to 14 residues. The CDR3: CASNEQRPQETQYF. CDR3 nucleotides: TGTGCCAGCAATGAACAGAGACCCCAAGAGACCCAGTACTTC.

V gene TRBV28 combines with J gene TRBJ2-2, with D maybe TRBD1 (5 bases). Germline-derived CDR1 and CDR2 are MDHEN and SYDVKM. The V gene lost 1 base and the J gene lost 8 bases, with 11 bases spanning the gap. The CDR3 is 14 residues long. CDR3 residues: CASSLSTGGGELFF. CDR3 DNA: TGTGCCAGCAGTTTATCCACAGGTGGTGGGGAGCTGTTTTTT.

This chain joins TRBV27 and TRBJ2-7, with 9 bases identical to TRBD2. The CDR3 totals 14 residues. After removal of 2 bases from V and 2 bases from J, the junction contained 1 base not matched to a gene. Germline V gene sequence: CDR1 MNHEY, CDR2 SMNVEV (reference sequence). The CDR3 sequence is CASSLAGGPYEQYF. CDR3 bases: TGTGCCAGCAGTTTAGCGGGGGGGCCCTACGAGCAGTACTTC.

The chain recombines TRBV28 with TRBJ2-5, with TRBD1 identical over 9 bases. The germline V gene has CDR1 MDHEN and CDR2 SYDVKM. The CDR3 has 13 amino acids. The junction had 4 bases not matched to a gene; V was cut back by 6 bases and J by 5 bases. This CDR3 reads CASSVQGAETQYF. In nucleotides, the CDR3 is TGTGCCAGCAGCGTACAGGGGGCGGAGACCCAGTACTTC.

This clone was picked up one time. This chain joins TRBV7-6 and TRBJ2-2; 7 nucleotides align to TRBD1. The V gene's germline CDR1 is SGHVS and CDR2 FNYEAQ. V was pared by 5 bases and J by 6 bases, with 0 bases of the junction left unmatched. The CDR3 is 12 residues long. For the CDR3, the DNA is TGTGCCAGCAGCACAGGGGCCGGGGAGCTGTTTTTT. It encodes CASSTGAGELFF.

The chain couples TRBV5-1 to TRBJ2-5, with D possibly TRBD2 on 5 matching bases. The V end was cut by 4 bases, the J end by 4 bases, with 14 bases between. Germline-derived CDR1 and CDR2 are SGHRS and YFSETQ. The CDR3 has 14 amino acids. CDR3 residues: CASSQLRESETQYF. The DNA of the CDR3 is TGCGCCAGCAGCCAATTACGGGAATCAGAGACCCAGTACTTC.